This TCR beta chain came from a study of CXCR3-negative and CXCR3-positive naive CD8 T cells. Study-wide results and caveats: TRB CDR3 properties were used to infer TCR strength, and surface CD5 was comparable between naive subsets. For memory CD8+ cells diversity was much lower, but both naive subsets had comparably high diversity.

For this clonotype: Its antigen is not identified.

TRB cDNA was prepared as libraries by UMI-labeled 5' RACE. TCRdb re-called the 5' RACE reads and gives one entry per CDR3 protein, without DNA. Seen in this sample are approximately 100,000 distinct CDR3 sequences; the ten most common clones hold around 1.7%. Sorting was done in triplicate for each CD8+ T cell subset (about 300,000 cells each). The germline CDR1 and CDR2 sequences are LNHDA and SQIVND (reference sequence). CDR3 length: 13 amino acids. The V call is TRBV19, the J call TRBJ1-2. The source of this sequence is a human donor in good health. Some clones in this sample may be carry-over from other donors' samples. The sample taken for sequencing was naive CXCR3- CD8+ T cells from blood. Subset denoted: CD45RO-CCR7+CD27+CD95- naive CD8+ T cells lacking CXCR3 (TNR3-). The CDR3 region is CASSPGRAYGYTF.